These T cell receptor beta chains were read from a single sample in a study of blood T cells in healthy people across ages. Each CDR3 protein is one row after TCRdb ran MiXCR on the 5' RACE reads. The data show some 920,000 distinct CDR3 sequences, 45% to 60% seen once. The specimen was blood. These receptors came from a woman aged 60-70 years in good health. The CDR3 runs from the conserved cysteine through the conserved F or W. A D gene is named only where the DNA matches it firmly. Clone size is not always given. Where it is, it says once, few, many or a class for expanded clones.

size	D	V	J	DNA	CDR3
.	.	TRBV6-5	TRBJ2-7	TGTGCCAGCAGTTACTACAGAGACTACGAGCAGTACTTC	CASSYYRDYEQYF
.	TRBD2	TRBV4-2	TRBJ2-1	TGTGCCAGCAGCCAAGAAAATCCCCAATCGGCGGGAGCCCCTCTGGATGAGCAGTTCTTC	CASSQENPQSAGAPLDEQFF
few	TRBD1	TRBV12-3/TRBV12-4	TRBJ2-1	TGTGCCAGCAGGCGACAGGGGGCGCTGGGCCCAGCCTATGAGCAGTTCTTC	CASRRQGALGPAYEQFF
.	.	TRBV9	TRBJ2-1	TGTGCCAGCAGCCCGGGGATTGAGCAGTTCTTC	CASSPGIEQFF
once	TRBD2	TRBV29-1	TRBJ2-7	TGCAGCGTAGGGGGGACTAGCGGCAGGCACGAGCAGTACTTC	CSVGGTSGRHEQYF
.	TRBD1	TRBV20-1	TRBJ2-7	TGCAGTGCTAACCGGTGGACAGGGGGTACCTACGAGCAGTACTTC	CSANRWTGGTYEQYF
few	.	TRBV29-1	TRBJ2-3	TGCAGCGTTGAATATGGGGGTACAGATACGCAGTATTTT	CSVEYGGTDTQYF
once	.	TRBV14	TRBJ1-1	TGTGCCAGCAGAGCCGGGACGGACGAAGCTTTCTTT	CASRAGTDEAFF
.	.	TRBV20-1	TRBJ2-7	TGCAGTGTCCCCCCCTACGAGCAGTACTTC	CSVPPYEQYF
few	TRBD2	TRBV5-8	TRBJ2-7	TGTGCCAGCAGCTTGGAGGCTAGCGGATTCTACGAGCAGTACTTC	CASSLEASGFYEQYF
.	.	TRBV20-1	TRBJ1-1	TGCAGTGTGAGCCGGGAGGCGAACACTGAAGCTTTCTTT	CSVSREANTEAFF
few	TRBD2	TRBV15	TRBJ2-3	TGTGCCACCAGCAGAGAGGCCACTAGCGGGAGGTGGGATACGCAGTATTTT	CATSREATSGRWDTQYF
.	.	TRBV4-1	TRBJ1-2	TGCGCCAGCAGCCAAGGGGTTATTGGCTATGGCTACACCTTC	CASSQGVIGYGYTF
.	.	TRBV4-2	TRBJ1-2	TGTGCCAGCAGCCAAGATCGGGGGGTTGCCTATGGCTACACCTTC	CASSQDRGVAYGYTF
few	TRBD2	TRBV7-2	TRBJ2-7	TGTGCCAGCAGCTTAGCGGCCGGGACTACATACGAGCAGTACTTC	CASSLAAGTTYEQYF
.	.	TRBV5-1	TRBJ2-1	TGCGCCAGCAGCGTGGAGGTCTTATCCAATGAGCAGTTCTTC	CASSVEVLSNEQFF
.	TRBD2	TRBV28	TRBJ2-3	TGTGCCAGCAGTTTAGGAAGCGGGATTGCAGATACGCAGTATTTT	CASSLGSGIADTQYF
once	TRBD2	TRBV7-3	TRBJ2-1	TGTGCCAGCAGCCCTGGGACTAGCGGGAGGGCCGAGGAGCAGTTCTTC	CASSPGTSGRAEEQFF
few	.	TRBV6-2/TRBV6-3	TRBJ2-3	TGTGCCAGCAGTGGGGGACGGACGAGTACGGGCTCTAGCACAGATACGCAGTATTTT	CASSGGRTSTGSSTDTQYF
few	.	TRBV5-6	TRBJ2-3	TGTGCCAGCAGCCCGGACTGGGGGGTGGTCACAGATACGCAGTATTTT	CASSPDWGVVTDTQYF
few	TRBD1	TRBV27	TRBJ2-7	TGTGCCAGCACTCCCCCGGGACAGCCCTACGAGCAGTACTTC	CASTPPGQPYEQYF
.	.	TRBV29-1	TRBJ2-5	TGCAGCGTTTGTACAGTTTACCAAGAGACCCAGTACTTC	CSVCTVYQETQYF
few	.	TRBV20-1	TRBJ1-1	TGCAGTGCTAGATTAGTGAACACTGAAGCTTTCTTT	CSARLVNTEAFF
.	TRBD1	TRBV7-2	TRBJ2-1	TGTGCCAGCAGCTTCGGGACAGGGGTACGGAATGAGCAGTTCTTC	CASSFGTGVRNEQFF
.	.	TRBV10-3	TRBJ2-7	TGTGCCATCAGTGATATGGGGGCGAATGAGCAGTACTTC	CAISDMGANEQYF
.	.	TRBV18	TRBJ2-3	TGTGCCAGCTCACCAGGAGAGAGCGGGTACTTATCAGATACGCAGTATTTT	CASSPGESGYLSDTQYF
.	.	TRBV5-1	TRBJ2-3	TGCGCCAGCAGCCCCGTGGTGGGTCAGCGAACAGATACGCAGTATTTT	CASSPVVGQRTDTQYF
few	.	TRBV20-1	TRBJ2-5	TGCAGTGCTGGGGCTAGCCAAGAGACCCAGTACTTC	CSAGASQETQYF
.	.	TRBV5-1	TRBJ2-2	TGCGCCAGCAGCTTACAGGGCGAAAACACCGGGGAGCTGTTTTTT	CASSLQGENTGELFF